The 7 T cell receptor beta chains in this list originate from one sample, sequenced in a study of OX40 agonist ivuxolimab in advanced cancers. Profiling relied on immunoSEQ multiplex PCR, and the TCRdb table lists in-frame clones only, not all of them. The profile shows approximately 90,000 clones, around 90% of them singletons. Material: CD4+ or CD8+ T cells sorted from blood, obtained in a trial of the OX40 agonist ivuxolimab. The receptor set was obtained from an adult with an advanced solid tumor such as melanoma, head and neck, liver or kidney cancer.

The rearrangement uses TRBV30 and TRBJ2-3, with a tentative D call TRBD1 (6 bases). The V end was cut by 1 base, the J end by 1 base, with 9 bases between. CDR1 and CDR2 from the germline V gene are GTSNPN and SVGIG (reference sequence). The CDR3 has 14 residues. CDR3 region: CAWSAPGGTDTQYF. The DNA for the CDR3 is TGTGCCTGGAGTGCCCCAGGGGGCACAGATACGCAGTATTTT.

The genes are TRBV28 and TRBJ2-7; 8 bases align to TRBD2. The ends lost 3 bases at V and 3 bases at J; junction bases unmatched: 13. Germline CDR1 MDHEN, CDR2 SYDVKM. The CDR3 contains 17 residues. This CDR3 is CASSFAPSFSGSYEQYF. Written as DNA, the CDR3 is TGTGCCAGCAGTTTCGCTCCAAGCTTCAGCGGGAGCTACGAGCAGTACTTC.

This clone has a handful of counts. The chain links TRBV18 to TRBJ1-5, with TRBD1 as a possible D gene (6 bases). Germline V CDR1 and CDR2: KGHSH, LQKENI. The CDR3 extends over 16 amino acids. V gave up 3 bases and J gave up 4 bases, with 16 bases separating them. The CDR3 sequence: CASSPLPGHSNQPQHF. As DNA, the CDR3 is TGTGCCAGCTCACCCCTTCCGGGACACTCTAATCAGCCCCAGCATTTT.

CDR3: CASSTTSGSNYEQYF. The CDR3 DNA reads as TGTGCCAGTAGTACTACTAGCGGGAGTAACTACGAGCAGTACTTC. The chain joins TRBV19 to TRBJ2-7; 11 bases align to TRBD2. CDR3 length: 15 amino acids. Germline trimming cut 4 bases from V and 3 bases from J; bases unmatched to any gene: 5. Germline CDR1 LNHDA, CDR2 SQIVND (reference sequence).

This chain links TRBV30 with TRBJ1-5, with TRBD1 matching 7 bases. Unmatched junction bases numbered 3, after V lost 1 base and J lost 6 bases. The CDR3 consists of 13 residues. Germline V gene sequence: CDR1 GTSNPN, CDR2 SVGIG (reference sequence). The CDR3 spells CAWSGQGPQPQHF. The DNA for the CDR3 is TGTGCCTGGAGTGGACAGGGTCCTCAGCCCCAGCATTTT.

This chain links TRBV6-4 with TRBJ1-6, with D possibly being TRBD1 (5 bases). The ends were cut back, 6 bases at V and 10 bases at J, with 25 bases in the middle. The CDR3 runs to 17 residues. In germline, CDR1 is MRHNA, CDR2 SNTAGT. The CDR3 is CASSRQGRRGRISPLHF. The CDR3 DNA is TGTGCCAGCAGCCGTCAGGGACGGCGGGGGAGGATCTCACCCCTCCACTTT.

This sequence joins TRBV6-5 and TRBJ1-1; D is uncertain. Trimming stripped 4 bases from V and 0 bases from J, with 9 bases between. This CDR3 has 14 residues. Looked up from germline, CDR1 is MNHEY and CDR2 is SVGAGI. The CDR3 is CASSWGSLNTEAFF. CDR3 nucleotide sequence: TGTGCCAGCAGTTGGGGATCTCTGAACACTGAAGCTTTCTTT.